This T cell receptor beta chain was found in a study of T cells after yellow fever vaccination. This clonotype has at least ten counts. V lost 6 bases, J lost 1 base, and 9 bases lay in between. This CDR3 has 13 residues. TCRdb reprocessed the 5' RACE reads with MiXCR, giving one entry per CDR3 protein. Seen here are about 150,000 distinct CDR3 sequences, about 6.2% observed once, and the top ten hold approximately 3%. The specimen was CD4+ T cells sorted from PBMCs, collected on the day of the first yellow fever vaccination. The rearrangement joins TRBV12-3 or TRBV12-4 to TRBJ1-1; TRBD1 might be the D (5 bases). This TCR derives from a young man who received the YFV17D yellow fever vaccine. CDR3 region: CASRSGTNTEAFF. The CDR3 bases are TGTGCCAGCAGGAGTGGGACGAACACTGAAGCTTTCTTT.